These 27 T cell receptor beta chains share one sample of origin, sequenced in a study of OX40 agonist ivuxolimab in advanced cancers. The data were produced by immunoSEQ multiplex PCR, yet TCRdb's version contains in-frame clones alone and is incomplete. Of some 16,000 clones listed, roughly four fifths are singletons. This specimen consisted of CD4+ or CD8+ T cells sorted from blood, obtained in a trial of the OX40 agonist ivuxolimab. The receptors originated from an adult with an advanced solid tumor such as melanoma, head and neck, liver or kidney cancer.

CDR3 protein: CASSKNEIRSDEKLFF. The CDR3 DNA follows: TGTGCCAGCAGCAAGAACGAGATCAGGAGTGATGAAAAACTGTTTTTT. This chain connects TRBV9 to TRBJ1-4, with unresolved D. The CDR3 contains 16 residues. The germline V gene has CDR1 SGDLS and CDR2 YYNGEE. Deletions cut 4 bases from V and 6 bases from J, with 19 bases between.

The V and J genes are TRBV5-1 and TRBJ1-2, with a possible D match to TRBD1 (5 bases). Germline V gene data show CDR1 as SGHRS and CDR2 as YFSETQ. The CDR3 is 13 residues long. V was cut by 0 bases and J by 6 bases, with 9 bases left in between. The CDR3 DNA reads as TGCGCCAGCAGCTTGGGGGGCCGGGATGGCTACACCTTC. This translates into CASSLGGRDGYTF. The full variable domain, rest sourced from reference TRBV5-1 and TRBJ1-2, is KAGVTQTPRYLIKTRGQQVTLSCSPISGHRSVSWYQQTPGQGLQFLFEYFSETQRNKGNFPGRFSGRQFSNSRSEMNVSTLELGDSALYLCASSLGGRDGYTFGSGTRLTVV.

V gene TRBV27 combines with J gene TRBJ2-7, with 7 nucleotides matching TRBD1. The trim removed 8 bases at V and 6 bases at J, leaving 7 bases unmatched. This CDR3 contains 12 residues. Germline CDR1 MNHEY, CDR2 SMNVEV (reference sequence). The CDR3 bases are TGTGCCAGCGGAGCAACAGGGGTCGAGCAGTACTTC. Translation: CASGATGVEQYF.

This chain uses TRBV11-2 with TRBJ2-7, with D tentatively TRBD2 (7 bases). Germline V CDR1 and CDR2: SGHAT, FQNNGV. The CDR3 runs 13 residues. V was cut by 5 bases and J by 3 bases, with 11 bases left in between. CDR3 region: CASSEGGNYEQYF. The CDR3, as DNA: TGTGCCAGCAGCGAGGGGGGGAACTACGAGCAGTACTTC.

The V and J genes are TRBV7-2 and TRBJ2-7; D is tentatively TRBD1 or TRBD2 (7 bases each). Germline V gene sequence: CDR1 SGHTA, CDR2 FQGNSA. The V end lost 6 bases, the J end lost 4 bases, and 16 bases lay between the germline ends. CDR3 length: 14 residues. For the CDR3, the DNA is TGTGCCAGCAGTCCCCAGGGGGGGGGATACGAGCAGTACTTC. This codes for CASSPQGGGYEQYF.

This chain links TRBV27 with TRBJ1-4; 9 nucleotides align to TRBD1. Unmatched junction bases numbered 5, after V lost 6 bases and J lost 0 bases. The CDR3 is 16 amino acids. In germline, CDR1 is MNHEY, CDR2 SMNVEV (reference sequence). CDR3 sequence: CASRDRGGATNEKLFF. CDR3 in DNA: TGTGCCAGCAGGGACAGGGGAGGAGCAACTAATGAAAAACTGTTTTTT.

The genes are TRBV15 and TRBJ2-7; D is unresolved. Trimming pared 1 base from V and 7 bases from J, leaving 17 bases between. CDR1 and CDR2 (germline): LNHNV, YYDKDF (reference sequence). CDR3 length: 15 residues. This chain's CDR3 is CATSRVRDPIGEQYF. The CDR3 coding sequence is TGTGCCACCAGCAGAGTTAGAGATCCCATAGGAGAGCAGTACTTC. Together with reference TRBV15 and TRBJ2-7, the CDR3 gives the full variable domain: DAMVIQNPRYQVTQFGKPVTLSCSQTLNHNVMYWYQQKSSQAPKLLFHYYDKDFNNEADTPDNFQSRRPNTSFCFLDIRSPGLGDTAMYLCATSRVRDPIGEQYFGPGTRLTVT.

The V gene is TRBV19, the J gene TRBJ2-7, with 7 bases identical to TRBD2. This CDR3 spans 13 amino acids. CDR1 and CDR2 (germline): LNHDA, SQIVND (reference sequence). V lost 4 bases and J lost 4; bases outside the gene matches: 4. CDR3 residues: CASSTEGGYEQYF. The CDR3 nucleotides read TGTGCCAGTAGTACGGAGGGAGGGTACGAGCAGTACTTC.

The CDR3 region is CASSRTSGRQETQYF. The CDR3 nucleotides read TGTGCCAGCAGCCGCACTAGCGGTCGACAAGAGACCCAGTACTTC. V is TRBV13 and J is TRBJ2-5; 8 nucleotides agree with TRBD2. J gave up 2 bases and V 5 bases, and 7 bases lay outside the gene matches. Germline loops: CDR1 PRHDT, CDR2 FYEKMQ (reference sequence). CDR3 length: 15 amino acids.

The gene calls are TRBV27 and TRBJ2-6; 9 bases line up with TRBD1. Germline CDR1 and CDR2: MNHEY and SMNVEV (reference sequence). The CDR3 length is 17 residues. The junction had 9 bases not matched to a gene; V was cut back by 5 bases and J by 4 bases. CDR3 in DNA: TGTGCCAGCAGTCGGGACAGGGAGAGAGGCGGGGCCAACGTCCTGACTTTC. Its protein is CASSRDRERGGANVLTF.

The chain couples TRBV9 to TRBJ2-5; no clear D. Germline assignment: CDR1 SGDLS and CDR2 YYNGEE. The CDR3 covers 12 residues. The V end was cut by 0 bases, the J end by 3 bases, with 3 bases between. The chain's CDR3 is CASSVGEETQYF. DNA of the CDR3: TGTGCCAGCAGCGTAGGGGAAGAGACCCAGTACTTC.

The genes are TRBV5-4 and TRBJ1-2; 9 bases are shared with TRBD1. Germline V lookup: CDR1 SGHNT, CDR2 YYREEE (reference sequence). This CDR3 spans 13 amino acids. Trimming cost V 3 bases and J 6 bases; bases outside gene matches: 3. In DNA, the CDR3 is TGTGCCAGCAGCTCACAGGGGGCGGATGGCTACACCTTC. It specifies CASSSQGADGYTF.

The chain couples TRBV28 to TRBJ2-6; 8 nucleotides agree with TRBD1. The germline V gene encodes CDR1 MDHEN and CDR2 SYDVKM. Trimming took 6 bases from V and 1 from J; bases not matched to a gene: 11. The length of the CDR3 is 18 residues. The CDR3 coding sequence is TGTGCCAGCAGGCCTCGACAGGGGCGGGGTTCTGGGGCCAACGTCCTGACTTTC. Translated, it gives CASRPRQGRGSGANVLTF.

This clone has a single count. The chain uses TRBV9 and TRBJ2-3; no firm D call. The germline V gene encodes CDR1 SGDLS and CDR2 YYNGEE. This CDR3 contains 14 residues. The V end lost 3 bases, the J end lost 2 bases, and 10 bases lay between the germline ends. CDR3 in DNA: TGTGCCAGCAGCGCTCTCGCCCTCACAGATACGCAGTATTTT. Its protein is CASSALALTDTQYF.

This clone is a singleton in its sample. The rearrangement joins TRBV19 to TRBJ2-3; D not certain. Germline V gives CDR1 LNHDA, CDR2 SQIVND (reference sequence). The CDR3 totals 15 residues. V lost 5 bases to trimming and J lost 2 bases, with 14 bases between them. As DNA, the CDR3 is TGTGCCAGTAGTCAAACAGCCTACTACACAGATACGCAGTATTTT. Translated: CASSQTAYYTDTQYF.

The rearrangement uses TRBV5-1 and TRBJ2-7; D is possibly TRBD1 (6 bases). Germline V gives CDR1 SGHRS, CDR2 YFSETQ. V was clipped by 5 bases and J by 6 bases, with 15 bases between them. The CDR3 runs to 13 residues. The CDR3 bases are TGCGCCAGCAGTCCCTCAGGGGCGCGCGAGCAGTACTTC. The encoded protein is CASSPSGAREQYF. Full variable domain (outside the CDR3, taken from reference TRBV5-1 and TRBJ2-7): KAGVTQTPRYLIKTRGQQVTLSCSPISGHRSVSWYQQTPGQGLQFLFEYFSETQRNKGNFPGRFSGRQFSNSRSEMNVSTLELGDSALYLCASSPSGAREQYFGPGTRLTVT.

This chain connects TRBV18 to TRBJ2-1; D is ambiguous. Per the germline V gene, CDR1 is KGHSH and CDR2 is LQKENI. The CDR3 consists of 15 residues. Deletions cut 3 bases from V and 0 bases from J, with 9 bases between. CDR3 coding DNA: TGTGCCAGCTCACCTCCAGCGAGCTCCTACAATGAGCAGTTCTTC. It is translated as CASSPPASSYNEQFF.

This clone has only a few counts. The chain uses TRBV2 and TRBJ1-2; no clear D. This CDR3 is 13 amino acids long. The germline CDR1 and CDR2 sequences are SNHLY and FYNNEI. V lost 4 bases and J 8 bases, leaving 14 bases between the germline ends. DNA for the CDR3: TGTGCCAGCAGTGTCCGGACGCTTGAGGGCTACACCTTC. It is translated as CASSVRTLEGYTF.

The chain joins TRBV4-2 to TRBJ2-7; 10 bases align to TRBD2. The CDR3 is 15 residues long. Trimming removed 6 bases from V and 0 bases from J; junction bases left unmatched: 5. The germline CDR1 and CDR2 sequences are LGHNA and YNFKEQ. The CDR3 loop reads CASRGLADPSYEQYF. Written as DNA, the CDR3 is TGTGCCAGCAGAGGACTAGCGGACCCCTCCTACGAGCAGTACTTC.

As DNA, the CDR3 is TGTGCCAGCAGCTTAATGACCGAGGAGGAAAAACTGTTTTTT. It yields the protein CASSLMTEEEKLFF. J is TRBJ1-4 and V is TRBV5-6; D is ambiguous. From germline, CDR1 is SGHDT and CDR2 YYEEEE. CDR3 length: 14 amino acids. Trimming removed 2 bases at V and 8 bases at J, with 13 bases between.

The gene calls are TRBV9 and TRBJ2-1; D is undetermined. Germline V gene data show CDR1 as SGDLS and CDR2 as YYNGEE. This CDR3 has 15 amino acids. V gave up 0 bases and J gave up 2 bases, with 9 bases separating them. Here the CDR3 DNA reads TGTGCCAGCAGCGTAGTTGGGGTAGCCTACAATGAGCAGTTCTTC. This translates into CASSVVGVAYNEQFF.

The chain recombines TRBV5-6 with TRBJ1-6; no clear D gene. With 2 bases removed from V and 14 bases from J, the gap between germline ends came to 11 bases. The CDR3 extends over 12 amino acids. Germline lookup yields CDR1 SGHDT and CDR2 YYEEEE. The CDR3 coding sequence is TGTGCCAGCAGCTTAGGGTCCCGGACCCTCCACTTT. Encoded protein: CASSLGSRTLHF.

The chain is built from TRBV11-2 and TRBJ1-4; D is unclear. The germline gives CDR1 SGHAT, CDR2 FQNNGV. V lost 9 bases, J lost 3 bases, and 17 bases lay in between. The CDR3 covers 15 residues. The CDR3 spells CARSGRKGSNEKLFF. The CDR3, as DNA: TGTGCCAGATCTGGCCGGAAGGGCTCTAATGAAAAACTGTTTTTT.

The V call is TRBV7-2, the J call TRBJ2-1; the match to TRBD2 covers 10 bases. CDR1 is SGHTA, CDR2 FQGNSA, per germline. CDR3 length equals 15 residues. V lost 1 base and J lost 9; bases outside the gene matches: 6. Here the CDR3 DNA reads TGTGCCAGCAGCTTAGTTCTAGCGGGAGATACTGAGCAGTTCTTC. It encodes CASSLVLAGDTEQFF.

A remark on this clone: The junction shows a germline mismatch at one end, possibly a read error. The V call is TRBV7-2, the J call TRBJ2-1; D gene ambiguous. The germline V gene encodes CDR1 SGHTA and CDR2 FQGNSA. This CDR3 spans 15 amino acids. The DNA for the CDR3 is TGTGCCAGCAGCTTACGGCGGACCTCCGACAATGAGCAGTTCTTC. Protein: CASSLRRTSDNEQFF. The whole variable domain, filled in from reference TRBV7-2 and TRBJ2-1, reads GAGVSQSPSNKVTEKGKDVELRCDPISGHTALYWYRQSLGQGLEFLIYFQGNSAPDKSGLPSDRFSAERTGGSVSTLTIQRTQQEDSAVYLCASSLRRTSDNEQFFGPGTRLTVL.

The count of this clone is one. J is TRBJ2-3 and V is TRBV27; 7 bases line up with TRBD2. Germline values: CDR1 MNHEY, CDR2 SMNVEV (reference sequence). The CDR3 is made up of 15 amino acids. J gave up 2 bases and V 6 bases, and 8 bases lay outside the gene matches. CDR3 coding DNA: TGTGCCAGCAGGAGCGGGGTCCTCCTCACAGATACGCAGTATTTT. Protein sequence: CASRSGVLLTDTQYF.

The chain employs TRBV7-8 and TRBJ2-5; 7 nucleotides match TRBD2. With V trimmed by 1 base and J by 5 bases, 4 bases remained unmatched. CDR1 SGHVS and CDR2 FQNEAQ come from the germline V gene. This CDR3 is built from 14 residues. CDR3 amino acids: CASSLDLAAETQYF. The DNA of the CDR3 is TGTGCCAGCAGCTTAGACCTAGCGGCGGAGACCCAGTACTTC.